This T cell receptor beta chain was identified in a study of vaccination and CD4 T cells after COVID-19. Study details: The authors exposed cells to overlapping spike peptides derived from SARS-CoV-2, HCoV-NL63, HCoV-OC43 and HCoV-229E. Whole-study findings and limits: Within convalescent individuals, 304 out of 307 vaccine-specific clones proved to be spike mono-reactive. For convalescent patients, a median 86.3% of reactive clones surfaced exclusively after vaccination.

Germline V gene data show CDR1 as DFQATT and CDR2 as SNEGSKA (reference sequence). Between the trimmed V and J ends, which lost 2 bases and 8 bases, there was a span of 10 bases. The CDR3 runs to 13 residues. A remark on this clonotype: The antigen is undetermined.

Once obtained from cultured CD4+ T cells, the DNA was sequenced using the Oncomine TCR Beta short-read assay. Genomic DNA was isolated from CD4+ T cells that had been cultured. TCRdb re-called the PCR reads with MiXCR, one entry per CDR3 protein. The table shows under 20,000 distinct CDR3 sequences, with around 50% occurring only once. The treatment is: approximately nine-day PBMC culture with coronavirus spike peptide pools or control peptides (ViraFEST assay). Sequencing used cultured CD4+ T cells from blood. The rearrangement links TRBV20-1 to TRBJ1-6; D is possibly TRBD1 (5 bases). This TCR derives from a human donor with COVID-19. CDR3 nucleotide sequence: TGCAGTGCTAGAAGAGGGGCTGATTCACCCCTCCACTTT. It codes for CSARRGADSPLHF.